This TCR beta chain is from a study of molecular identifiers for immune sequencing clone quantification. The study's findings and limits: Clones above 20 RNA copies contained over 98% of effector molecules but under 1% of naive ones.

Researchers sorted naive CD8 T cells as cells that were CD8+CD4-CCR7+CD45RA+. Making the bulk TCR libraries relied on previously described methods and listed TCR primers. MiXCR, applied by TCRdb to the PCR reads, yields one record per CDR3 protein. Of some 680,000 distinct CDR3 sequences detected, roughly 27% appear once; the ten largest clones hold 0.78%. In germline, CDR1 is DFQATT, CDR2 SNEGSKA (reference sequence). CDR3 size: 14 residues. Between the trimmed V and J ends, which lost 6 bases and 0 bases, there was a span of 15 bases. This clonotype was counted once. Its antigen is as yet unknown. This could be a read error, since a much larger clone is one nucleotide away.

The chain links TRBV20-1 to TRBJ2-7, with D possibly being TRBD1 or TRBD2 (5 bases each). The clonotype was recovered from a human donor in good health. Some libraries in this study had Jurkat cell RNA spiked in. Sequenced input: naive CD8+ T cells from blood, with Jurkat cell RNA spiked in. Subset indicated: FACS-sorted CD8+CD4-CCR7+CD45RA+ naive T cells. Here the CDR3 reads CSAARTTSSYEQYF. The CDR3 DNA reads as TGCAGTGCCGCAAGGACAACTAGCTCCTACGAGCAGTACTTC.